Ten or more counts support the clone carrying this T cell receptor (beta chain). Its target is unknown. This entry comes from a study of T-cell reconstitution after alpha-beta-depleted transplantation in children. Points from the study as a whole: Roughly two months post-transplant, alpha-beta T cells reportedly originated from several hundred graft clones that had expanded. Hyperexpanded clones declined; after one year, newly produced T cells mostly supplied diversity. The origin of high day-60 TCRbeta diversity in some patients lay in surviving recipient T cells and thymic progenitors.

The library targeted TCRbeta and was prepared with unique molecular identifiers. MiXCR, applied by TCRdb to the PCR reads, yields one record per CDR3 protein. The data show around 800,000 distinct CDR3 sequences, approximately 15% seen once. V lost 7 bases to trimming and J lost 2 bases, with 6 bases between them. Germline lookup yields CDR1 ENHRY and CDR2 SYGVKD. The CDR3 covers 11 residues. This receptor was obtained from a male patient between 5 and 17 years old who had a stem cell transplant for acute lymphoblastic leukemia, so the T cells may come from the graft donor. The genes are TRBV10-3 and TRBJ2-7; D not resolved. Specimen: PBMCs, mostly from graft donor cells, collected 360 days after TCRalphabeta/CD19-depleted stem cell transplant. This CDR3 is CAINAAYEQYF. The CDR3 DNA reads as TGTGCCATCAATGCTGCCTACGAGCAGTACTTC.